The 30 T cell receptor beta chains given below trace back to one sample, sequenced in a study of blood T cell repertoires in COVID-19. Clones were sequenced by immunoSEQ multiplex PCR, and TCRdb holds only the in-frame ones, with some missing. Here the sample spans 60,000 to 70,000 clones, approximately 82% being singletons. Sequenced input: peripheral blood. These receptors were taken from a man in his sixties with acute or convalescent COVID-19.

The gene calls are TRBV2 and TRBJ2-7, with a weak D call TRBD1 (7 bases). The CDR3 is made up of 12 amino acids. Germline V gives CDR1 SNHLY, CDR2 FYNNEI. Deletions cut 7 bases from V and 4 bases from J, with 11 bases between. CDR3 protein: CASKAGGYEQYF. As DNA, the CDR3 is TGTGCCAGCAAGGCAGGGGGGTACGAGCAGTACTTC.

In this sample, this clone turned up a few times. V and J are TRBV2 and TRBJ1-1; a possible D gene is TRBD1 (5 bases). Trimming removed 5 bases from V and 5 bases from J, with 9 bases in between. CDR3 length: 12 residues. Germline-derived CDR1 and CDR2 are SNHLY and FYNNEI. CDR3 amino acids: CASSSGRTEAFF. CDR3 coding DNA: TGTGCCAGCAGTTCAGGGAGGACTGAAGCTTTCTTT.

The chain links TRBV5-1 to TRBJ2-7; TRBD2 matches at 9 bases. Germline V CDR1 and CDR2: SGHRS, YFSETQ. There are 15 residues in the CDR3. J gave up 5 bases and V 0 bases, and 6 bases lay outside the gene matches. The CDR3 sequence is CASSLVRGGAHEQYF. The CDR3 DNA is TGCGCCAGCAGCTTGGTCCGCGGGGGGGCACACGAGCAGTACTTC.

The CDR3 loop is CASSRGLAGGTNLANVLTF. The DNA for the CDR3 is TGTGCCAGCAGCCGCGGACTAGCGGGGGGCACAAATTTAGCCAACGTCCTGACTTTC. V usage is TRBV5-4 and J usage is TRBJ2-6, with 14 bases matching TRBD2. The trim removed 4 bases at V and 7 bases at J, leaving 13 bases unmatched. CDR3 length equals 19 residues. The germline CDR1 and CDR2 sequences are SGHNT and YYREEE (reference sequence).

V usage is TRBV10-3 and J usage is TRBJ2-1; TRBD2 aligns across 10 bases. Trimming took 6 bases from V and 9 from J; bases not matched to a gene: 8. The CDR3 runs to 14 residues. Germline values: CDR1 ENHRY, CDR2 SYGVKD. The CDR3 sequence: CAISTGTSDTEQFF. The DNA of the CDR3 is TGTGCCATCAGCACCGGGACTAGCGACACTGAGCAGTTCTTC.

The chain couples TRBV19 to TRBJ1-2; D gene unclear. The CDR3 is made up of 16 amino acids. Trimming shortened V by 5 bases and J by 2 bases, and 18 bases separated the two germline ends. Germline-derived CDR1 and CDR2 are LNHDA and SQIVND (reference sequence). CDR3 sequence (DNA): TGTGCCAGTAGTCAAGCTACTCCAGGATTAAACTATGGCTACACCTTC. Amino acids: CASSQATPGLNYGYTF.

The chain has TRBV6-5 and TRBJ1-6; D not certain. The CDR3 is 13 amino acids. In germline, CDR1 is MNHEY, CDR2 SVGAGI. Trimming removed 6 bases from V and 7 bases from J, with 10 bases in between. In DNA, the CDR3 is TGTGCCAGCAGGCGCGCTTTAAATTCACCCCTCCACTTT. Encoded protein: CASRRALNSPLHF.

This chain joins TRBV5-4 and TRBJ1-2, with a weak D call TRBD1 (6 bases). The germline gives CDR1 SGHNT, CDR2 YYREEE (reference sequence). V was trimmed by 0 bases and J by 6 bases, leaving 18 bases between them. The CDR3 sequence is 16 residues long. The CDR3 nucleotides are TGTGCCAGCAGCTTGGGATCAGGGGACCCCTTAAATGGCTACACCTTC. Translation: CASSLGSGDPLNGYTF.

In its sample, this clone was seen many times. CDR3 DNA: TGTGCCAGCAGCACCCGGGACAGGCCCCCCGGGGAGCTGTTTTTT. The encoded protein is CASSTRDRPPGELFF. The chain couples TRBV5-4 to TRBJ2-2, with 8 bases matching TRBD1. The CDR3 covers 15 residues. The V gene's germline CDR1 is SGHNT and CDR2 YYREEE (reference sequence). J was trimmed by 6 bases and V by 4 bases; bases with no gene match: 8.

This chain connects TRBV10-3 to TRBJ2-7, with D maybe TRBD1 (5 bases). CDR1 and CDR2 (germline): ENHRY, SYGVKD. The CDR3 is made up of 12 amino acids. The V end was cut by 5 bases, the J end by 12 bases, with 17 bases between. The CDR3 reads CAISTTEGATYF. The DNA of the CDR3 is TGTGCCATCAGTACGACGGAAGGGGCAACGTACTTC.

V gene TRBV2 combines with J gene TRBJ2-3; TRBD2 agrees at 9 bases. The junction had 11 bases not matched to a gene; V was cut back by 1 base and J by 3 bases. The length of the CDR3 is 18 residues. Germline V gene lookup returns CDR1 SNHLY and CDR2 FYNNEI. CDR3 sequence reads: CASSEVGGWRGGTDTQYF. The CDR3 region has the DNA TGTGCCAGCAGTGAAGTAGGAGGCTGGCGGGGGGGAACAGATACGCAGTATTTT.

V is TRBV19 and J is TRBJ1-1; D is uncertain. The CDR3 length is 13 residues. In germline, CDR1 is LNHDA, CDR2 SQIVND (reference sequence). V was trimmed by 5 bases and J by 4 bases, leaving 11 bases between them. The CDR3 DNA reads TGTGCCAGTAGTCCCGGAGTCGTCACTGAAGCTTTCTTT. The encoded protein is CASSPGVVTEAFF.

The rearrangement joins TRBV6-5 to TRBJ1-1; D not resolved. CDR3 length: 15 amino acids. Germline assignment: CDR1 MNHEY and CDR2 SVGAGI. Between the trimmed V and J ends, which lost 6 bases and 3 bases, there was a span of 17 bases. The CDR3, as DNA: TGTGCCAGCAGATATGACATCTCCCTTTACACTGAAGCTTTCTTT. It is translated as CASRYDISLYTEAFF.

The J gene is TRBJ2-7, the V gene TRBV15; TRBD1 is a possible D gene (5 bases). Germline lookup yields CDR1 LNHNV and CDR2 YYDKDF (reference sequence). The CDR3 extends over 12 amino acids. V was cut by 1 base and J by 7 bases, with 8 bases left in between. The CDR3 region has the DNA TGTGCCACCAGCAGAGGCAGGGTTGAGCAGTACTTC. Its protein product is CATSRGRVEQYF.

This clone showed up just once. The CDR3 sequence is CASSGLTEFSYNEQFF. In DNA form, the CDR3 reads TGTGCCAGCAGTGGGCTGACAGAATTCTCCTACAATGAGCAGTTCTTC. This chain links TRBV2 with TRBJ2-1, with TRBD1 as a possible D gene (5 bases). CDR3 length: 16 amino acids. Germline assignment: CDR1 SNHLY and CDR2 FYNNEI. V was trimmed by 4 bases and J by 0 bases, leaving 13 bases between them. Full variable domain (rest looked up from reference TRBV2 and TRBJ2-1): EPEVTQTPSHQVTQMGQEVILRCVPISNHLYFYWYRQILGQKVEFLVSFYNNEISEKSEIFDDQFSVERPDGSNFTLKIRSTKLEDSAMYFCASSGLTEFSYNEQFFGPGTRLTVL.

The V call is TRBV30, the J call TRBJ1-2; D uncertain. CDR3 size: 12 residues. Germline V gives CDR1 GTSNPN, CDR2 SVGIG (reference sequence). Trimming stripped 1 base from V and 8 bases from J, with 11 bases between. CDR3 in DNA: TGTGCCTGGAGTGGCAGCGTGGAGGGCTACACCTTC. It codes for CAWSGSVEGYTF.

The rearrangement joins TRBV4-3 to TRBJ1-6, with unresolved D. This CDR3 region has 16 residues. With 1 base removed from V and 3 bases from J, the gap between germline ends came to 10 bases. CDR1 is LGHNA, CDR2 YSLEER, per germline. The CDR3 DNA is TGCGCCAGCAGCCAAGTAACGGGGAACTATAATTCACCCCTCCACTTT. As protein: CASSQVTGNYNSPLHF.

This chain joins TRBV2 and TRBJ2-6; TRBD2 matches at 9 bases. The junction had 5 bases not matched to a gene; V was cut back by 5 bases and J by 3 bases. The CDR3 extends over 16 amino acids. Germline CDR1 is SNHLY and CDR2 is FYNNEI. CDR3 coding DNA: TGTGCCAGCAGTCCACTTAGCGGGGGTGGGGCCAACGTCCTGACTTTC. It codes for CASSPLSGGGANVLTF. The variable domain in full, with the rest retrieved from reference TRBV2 and TRBJ2-6, is EPEVTQTPSHQVTQMGQEVILRCVPISNHLYFYWYRQILGQKVEFLVSFYNNEISEKSEIFDDQFSVERPDGSNFTLKIRSTKLEDSAMYFCASSPLSGGGANVLTFGAGSRLTVL.

This chain connects TRBV9 to TRBJ1-3; D is uncertain. The CDR3 sequence is 14 residues long. The germline CDR1 and CDR2 sequences are SGDLS and YYNGEE. Deletions cut 0 bases from V and 4 bases from J, with 8 bases between. CDR3 loop: CASSVESRGNTIYF. CDR3 nucleotides: TGTGCCAGCAGCGTAGAAAGTAGAGGAAACACCATATATTTT.

This chain links TRBV10-1 with TRBJ1-4; 10 bases align to TRBD1. Germline V gene sequence: CDR1 WNHNN, CDR2 SYGVQD (reference sequence). This CDR3 is built from 14 residues. V shed 5 bases and J 8 bases; nucleotides not matched to a gene: 5. This CDR3 reads CASSPGTGEEKLFF. In DNA form, the CDR3 reads TGCGCCAGCAGTCCCGGGACAGGGGAAGAAAAACTGTTTTTT.

The rearrangement joins TRBV7-9 to TRBJ1-1; TRBD1 matches 9 bases. There are 16 residues in the CDR3. Germline V gene sequence: CDR1 SEHNR, CDR2 FQNEAQ (reference sequence). The V and J ends lost 7 bases and 2 bases, in that order; junction bases with no gene match: 11. The CDR3: CASTAGTGIGNTEAFF. DNA of the CDR3: TGTGCCAGCACCGCTGGGACAGGGATCGGAAACACTGAAGCTTTCTTT.

V gene TRBV5-6 combines with J gene TRBJ2-1, with TRBD2 identical over 14 bases. The germline CDR1 and CDR2 sequences are SGHDT and YYEEEE. The CDR3 has 15 residues. Trimming removed 3 bases from V and 7 bases from J; junction bases left unmatched: 3. In nucleotides, the CDR3 is TGTGCCAGCAGCTACGGGACTAGCGGGGGTAATGAGCAGTTCTTC. Encoded protein: CASSYGTSGGNEQFF. Variable domain in full (rest from reference TRBV5-6 and TRBJ2-1): DAGVTQSPTHLIKTRGQQVTLRCSPKSGHDTVSWYQQALGQGPQFIFQYYEEEERQRGNFPDRFSGHQFPNYSSELNVNALLLGDSALYLCASSYGTSGGNEQFFGPGTRLTVL.

Here the CDR3 reads CASTPLGGYYGYTF. In DNA form, the CDR3 reads TGTGCCAGCACCCCCCTTGGAGGGTATTATGGCTACACCTTC. The chain couples TRBV11-2 to TRBJ1-2; no reliable D call. This CDR3 is 14 amino acids long. CDR1 is SGHAT, CDR2 FQNNGV, per germline. Trimming took off 7 bases at V and 5 bases at J, with 17 bases between the two ends.

The chain combines TRBV30 with TRBJ1-3, with 11 bases matching TRBD1. The CDR3 sequence is 18 residues long. CDR1 is GTSNPN and CDR2 is SVGIG in the germline V gene (reference sequence). Trimming at V came to 2 bases and at J to 3 bases, leaving 12 bases not matched to a gene. The CDR3 nucleotides are TGTGCCTGGAGTCGTAGGACAGGGGGCTCTAGGAGTGGAAACACCATATATTTT. It encodes CAWSRRTGGSRSGNTIYF.

CDR3 loop: CASSLVDRANSPLHF. The CDR3 bases are TGTGCCAGCAGCTTGGTGGACAGGGCAAATTCACCCCTCCACTTT. This chain links TRBV5-4 with TRBJ1-6; 8 nucleotides agree with TRBD1. The CDR3 consists of 15 residues. Unmatched junction bases numbered 3, after V lost 0 bases and J lost 7 bases. The germline CDR1 and CDR2 sequences are SGHNT and YYREEE (reference sequence).

V gene TRBV7-2 combines with J gene TRBJ1-1; D is undetermined. Per the germline V gene, CDR1 is SGHTA and CDR2 is FQGNSA. This CDR3 has 15 residues. V lost 4 bases and J 6 bases, leaving 18 bases between the germline ends. For the CDR3, the DNA is TGTGCCAGCAGCTCCTGGCGTACCGGGTACGCTGAAGCTTTCTTT. Amino acids: CASSSWRTGYAEAFF.

This clone showed up just once. The V gene is TRBV6-5, the J gene TRBJ1-3; TRBD1 aligns across 7 bases. The V gene's germline CDR1 is MNHEY and CDR2 SVGAGI. This CDR3 contains 13 residues. The V and J ends lost 6 bases and 8 bases, in that order; junction bases with no gene match: 7. Here the CDR3 DNA reads TGTGCCAGCAGCCGGGACAGAGGAGACACCATATATTTT. Translating gives CASSRDRGDTIYF.

The chain carries TRBV6-1 and TRBJ1-2; TRBD1 is a possible D gene (5 bases). The CDR3 has 17 residues. V was trimmed by 1 base and J by 4 bases, leaving 19 bases between them. The germline V gene encodes CDR1 MNHNS and CDR2 SASEGT. The CDR3 loop is CASSEDKGLWALYGYTF. The CDR3 bases are TGTGCCAGCAGTGAAGATAAGGGGCTGTGGGCCCTCTATGGCTACACCTTC.

This clone was counted a few times. The chain has TRBV2 and TRBJ1-6, with 7 bases lining up with TRBD1. CDR1 is SNHLY, CDR2 FYNNEI, per germline. V gave up 5 bases and J gave up 6 bases; unmatched junction bases: 13. The CDR3 extends over 17 amino acids. CDR3 protein: CASSRTRTGLSNSPLHF. In nucleotides, the CDR3 is TGTGCCAGCAGTAGGACCCGGACAGGTTTAAGTAATTCACCCCTCCACTTT.

This sequence joins TRBV4-3 and TRBJ1-4; TRBD1 matches at 9 bases. V trimming: 5 bases; J trimming: 12 bases; junction bases outside the gene matches: 10. There are 14 residues in the CDR3. CDR1 and CDR2 from the germline V gene are LGHNA and YSLEER. CDR3 in amino acids: CASSVRDRALELFF. The CDR3 DNA reads as TGCGCCAGCAGCGTCCGGGACAGGGCGTTGGAACTGTTTTTT.